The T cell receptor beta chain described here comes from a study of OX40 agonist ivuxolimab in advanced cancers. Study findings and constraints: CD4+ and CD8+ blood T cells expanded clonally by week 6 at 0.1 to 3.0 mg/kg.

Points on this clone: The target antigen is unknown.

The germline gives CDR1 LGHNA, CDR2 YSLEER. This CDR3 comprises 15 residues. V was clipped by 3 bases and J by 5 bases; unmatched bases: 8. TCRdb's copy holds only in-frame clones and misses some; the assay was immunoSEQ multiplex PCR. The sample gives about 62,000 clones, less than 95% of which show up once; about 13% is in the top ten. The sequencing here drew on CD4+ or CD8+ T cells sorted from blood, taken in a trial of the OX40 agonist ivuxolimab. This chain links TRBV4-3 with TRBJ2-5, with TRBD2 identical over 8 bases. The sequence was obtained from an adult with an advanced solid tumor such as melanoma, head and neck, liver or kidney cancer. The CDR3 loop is CASSHHGLAGETQYF. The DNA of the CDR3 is TGCGCCAGCAGCCATCACGGACTAGCTGGGGAGACCCAGTACTTC.